The T cell receptor beta chain under discussion was sequenced for a study of blood T cell repertoires in COVID-19. In the study overall: Collection of acute and convalescent COVID-19 samples took place in the United States, Italy and Spain. In each case, the material was cDNA or gDNA derived from T cells, B-cell-depleted T cells, or PBMCs.

V lost 1 base to trimming and J lost 0 bases; unmatched junction nucleotides: 7. CDR1 and CDR2 from the germline V gene are MNHNS and SASEGT. This CDR3 is built from 20 residues. Original processing methods: By means of reference gene primer amplification, nucleated cell counts were estimated. Clones were sequenced by immunoSEQ multiplex PCR, and TCRdb holds only the in-frame ones, with some missing. V and J calls and clone size are those listed in that table; D and trimming were worked out from the DNA. Here the sample spans about 210,000 clones, approximately 91% being singletons. This clone appeared a single time.

The sequenced sample was peripheral blood. The J gene is TRBJ2-2, the V gene TRBV6-1, with 14 bases fitting TRBD2. This TCR was sampled from a man aged 18 to 35 with active or convalescent COVID-19. In DNA, the CDR3 is TGTGCCAGCAGTGAAGACGGTTGGACTAGCGGGGGGCCGAACACCGGGGAGCTGTTTTTT. Protein: CASSEDGWTSGGPNTGELFF.